Below are 32 T cell receptor beta chains sequenced from a single sample in a study of blood T cells in healthy people across ages. Through a sample-barcoded 5' primer and a J-beta primer mix, a second PCR was run for about 7 to 12 cycles. One entry per CDR3 protein results from TCRdb running MiXCR on the 5' RACE reads. This table holds under 1,000,000 distinct CDR3 sequences, 35% to 50% found once. Sequenced: blood. These receptors came from a man at least 80 years old in good health.

This chain links TRBV25-1 with TRBJ2-1; 12 bases line up with TRBD2. The J call could be wrong; TRBJ2-7 is a better fit for the DNA end. Germline CDR1 reads MGHDK; CDR2 reads SYGVNS. The CDR3 contains 16 residues. The CDR3 sequence: CASSEGLAGNYNEQYF. The CDR3 coding sequence is TGTGCCAGCAGTGAAGGACTAGCGGGGAACTACAATGAGCAGTACTTC.

The rearrangement joins TRBV20-1 to TRBJ2-7; possible D gene TRBD1, 5 bases. The CDR3 is made up of 13 amino acids. V lost 6 bases to trimming and J lost 9 bases, with 21 bases between them. CDR1 is DFQATT and CDR2 is SNEGSKA in the germline V gene (reference sequence). The CDR3 sequence is CSATRPRAIGQYF. The CDR3 DNA reads TGCAGTGCCACCCGACCCAGGGCGATCGGGCAGTACTTC.

This clonotype was detected ten times or more. The chain carries TRBV2 and TRBJ2-1; unclear D gene. Trimming stripped 5 bases from V and 4 bases from J, with 6 bases between. Looked up from germline, CDR1 is SNHLY and CDR2 is FYNNEI. The CDR3 runs to 12 residues. The CDR3 DNA is TGTGCCAGCAGTACCACATACAATGAGCAGTTCTTC. Its translation: CASSTTYNEQFF.

In this sample, this clonotype turned up a few times. This chain connects TRBV20-1 to TRBJ2-1, with D maybe TRBD1 (5 bases). Germline V gene data show CDR1 as DFQATT and CDR2 as SNEGSKA (reference sequence). The V end lost 3 bases, the J end lost 5 bases, and 11 bases lay between the germline ends. The CDR3 sequence is 13 residues long. DNA of the CDR3: TGCAGTGCTAGTGGCAGGACAAACAATGAGCAGTTCTTC. It yields the protein CSASGRTNNEQFF.

J is TRBJ1-2 and V is TRBV6-6; tentative D call: TRBD1 (6 bases). Trimming stripped 5 bases from V and 8 bases from J, with 15 bases between. CDR3 size: 13 residues. Per the germline V gene, CDR1 is MNHNY and CDR2 is SVGAGI (reference sequence). CDR3 DNA sequence: TGTGCCAGCAGTCCGGTGGGGGGGGGCGGCTACACCTTC. Translating it yields CASSPVGGGGYTF.

CDR3 nucleotides: TGCAGCGTGCGCGGGTATCTCGACGAGCAGTACTTC. Translated: CSVRGYLDEQYF. The chain joins TRBV29-1 to TRBJ2-4, with TRBD2 as a possible D gene (5 bases). The DNA end lines up better with TRBJ2-7; the J call may be wrong. In germline, CDR1 is SQVTM, CDR2 ANQGSEA. The CDR3 totals 12 residues.

The rearrangement links TRBV28 to TRBJ2-5; D is undetermined. Trimming took off 3 bases at V and 2 bases at J, with 10 bases between the two ends. Germline CDR1 is MDHEN and CDR2 is SYDVKM. The CDR3 spans 14 residues. The CDR3 reads CASSLAESQETQYF. The CDR3 coding sequence is TGTGCCAGCAGTTTGGCAGAAAGTCAAGAGACCCAGTACTTC.

The chain has TRBV11-3 and TRBJ2-5, with D maybe TRBD2 (6 bases). Judging by the DNA end, TRBJ2-7 fits better; the J call may be wrong. This CDR3 has 14 amino acids. Germline-derived CDR1 and CDR2 are SGHNT and YENEEA. The CDR3 DNA reads as TGTGCCAGCAGCGGGGGGACGGACGGCTACGAGCAGTACTTC. Its protein is CASSGGTDGYEQYF.

The chain has TRBV20-1 and TRBJ2-1; D gene ambiguous. This CDR3 is built from 14 residues. Trimming shortened V by 2 bases and J by 9 bases, and 17 bases separated the two germline ends. Germline V lookup: CDR1 DFQATT, CDR2 SNEGSKA (reference sequence). The CDR3 spells CSARTATPDREQFF. The CDR3 DNA follows: TGCAGTGCTAGAACGGCTACCCCGGACCGTGAGCAGTTCTTC.

This clonotype was seen ten or more times. V gene TRBV28 combines with J gene TRBJ2-3, with TRBD2 identical over 10 bases. The CDR3 sequence is 15 residues long. Germline values: CDR1 MDHEN, CDR2 SYDVKM. Trimming took 2 bases from V and 7 from J; bases not matched to a gene: 6. The CDR3 region has the DNA TGTGCCAGCAGTTTACGAGCGGGAGGGCCGAATACGCAGTATTTT. Translating it yields CASSLRAGGPNTQYF. Based on the CDR3 plus reference TRBV28 and TRBJ2-3, the full variable domain is DVKVTQSSRYLVKRTGEKVFLECVQDMDHENMFWYRQDPGLGLRLIYFSYDVKMKEKGDIPEGYSVSREKKERFSLILESASTNQTSMYLCASSLRAGGPNTQYFGPGTRLTVL.

The CDR3 nucleotides read TGTGCCAGCAGCCCTCGTCCTGGATGGGACCAAGAGACCCAGTACTTC. The encoded protein is CASSPRPGWDQETQYF. The chain combines TRBV11-2 with TRBJ2-5; D gene ambiguous. V gave up 5 bases and J gave up 0 bases, with 16 bases separating them. Germline loops: CDR1 SGHAT, CDR2 FQNNGV. The CDR3 sequence is 16 residues long.

This clonotype was counted at least ten times. The V call is TRBV5-1, the J call TRBJ2-5, with TRBD2 identical over 10 bases. Losses at the gene ends were 8 bases for V and 4 bases for J; bases not matched to a gene: 2. Germline CDR1 is SGHRS and CDR2 is YFSETQ. This CDR3 is built from 12 residues. CDR3 amino acids: CASRLAGETQYF. As DNA, the CDR3 is TGCGCCAGTAGACTAGCGGGAGAGACCCAGTACTTC.

This clonotype was observed a handful of times. V and J are TRBV5-5 and TRBJ1-1; 9 positions match TRBD1. Germline trimming cut 0 bases from V and 0 bases from J; bases unmatched to any gene: 6. The CDR3 consists of 17 residues. Germline V CDR1 and CDR2: SGHKS, YYEKEE (reference sequence). The CDR3 DNA is TGTGCCAGCAGCTTGGAAGGGACAGGGTACATGAACACTGAAGCTTTCTTT. Amino acid sequence: CASSLEGTGYMNTEAFF.

This clonotype was recorded a few times. V and J are TRBV28 and TRBJ2-5; D not resolved. This CDR3 comprises 15 residues. V lost 5 bases and J 0 bases, leaving 13 bases between the germline ends. CDR1 is MDHEN, CDR2 SYDVKM, per germline. This chain's CDR3 is CASSPQTQYQETQYF. The CDR3 bases are TGTGCCAGCAGTCCTCAGACCCAGTACCAAGAGACCCAGTACTTC.

This chain connects TRBV28 to TRBJ1-1; unclear D gene. This CDR3 contains 12 residues. Trimming pared 2 bases from V and 8 bases from J, leaving 9 bases between. Germline V CDR1 and CDR2: MDHEN, SYDVKM. For the CDR3, the DNA is TGTGCCAGCAGTTTAGTGACAACCGAAGCTTTCTTT. Translating it yields CASSLVTTEAFF.

This chain uses TRBV20-1 with TRBJ2-1; 10 bases match TRBD1. There are 15 residues in the CDR3. The ends lost 6 bases at V and 7 bases at J; junction bases unmatched: 12. CDR1 and CDR2 from the germline V gene are DFQATT and SNEGSKA (reference sequence). This chain's CDR3 is CSAATQTGGWNEQFF. In DNA form, the CDR3 reads TGCAGTGCCGCCACCCAGACAGGGGGCTGGAATGAGCAGTTCTTC.

As to this clonotype: An end of the junction differs from the germline gene, which may be a read error. The chain employs TRBV7-2 and TRBJ1-5, with 7 bases lining up with TRBD1. Germline V gene sequence: CDR1 SGHTA, CDR2 FQGNSA. The length of the CDR3 is 14 residues. The CDR3 here is CAGSHGTVNQPQHF. The CDR3 DNA sequence: TGTGCCGGCAGCCACGGGACAGTTAATCAGCCCCAGCATTTT.

V usage is TRBV10-3 and J usage is TRBJ2-3, with D perhaps matching TRBD2 (6 bases). The length of the CDR3 is 13 residues. Germline CDR1 ENHRY, CDR2 SYGVKD. V was cut by 4 bases and J by 3 bases, with 8 bases left in between. The CDR3 DNA is TGTGCCATCAGTGCCAGCGGGACAGATACGCAGTATTTT. Amino acid sequence: CAISASGTDTQYF.

This chain joins TRBV3-1 and TRBJ2-5; the D gene is possibly TRBD1 (6 bases). The CDR3 has 15 residues. Germline CDR1 is LGHDT and CDR2 is YNNKEL (reference sequence). Trimming left V 1 base short and J 4 bases short, with 13 bases between. CDR3 DNA: TGTGCCAGCAGCCAAGGTTCGCCAGGGGCAGAGACCCAGTACTTC. Its translation is CASSQGSPGAETQYF.

The gene calls are TRBV10-3 and TRBJ2-4; D uncertain. CDR1 ENHRY and CDR2 SYGVKD come from the germline V gene. V lost 3 bases and J 1 base, leaving 10 bases between the germline ends. There are 15 residues in the CDR3. CDR3 DNA: TGTGCCATCAGTGATGGGTCCCTGGCCAAAAACATTCAGTACTTC. Amino acids: CAISDGSLAKNIQYF.

The gene calls are TRBV5-1 and TRBJ1-6; unclear D gene. Germline values: CDR1 SGHRS, CDR2 YFSETQ. The germline V and J ends were trimmed by 5 bases and 7 bases, with 10 bases remaining between them. The CDR3 consists of 13 residues. This CDR3 is CASRTTVNSPLHF. The CDR3 region has the DNA TGCGCCAGCAGGACGACGGTCAATTCACCCCTCCACTTT.

There are a few counts of this clonotype. The V call is TRBV20-1, the J call TRBJ2-1; D gene ambiguous. V lost 3 bases, J lost 3 bases, and 12 bases lay in between. Per germline, CDR1 DFQATT and CDR2 SNEGSKA (reference sequence). CDR3 length: 14 amino acids. The CDR3 region has the DNA TGCAGTGCTAGGGTTCCTGGGGACTACAATGAGCAGTTCTTC. This sequence encodes CSARVPGDYNEQFF.

The V and J genes are TRBV30 and TRBJ2-7; TRBD2 agrees at 9 bases. The germline gives CDR1 GTSNPN, CDR2 SVGIG (reference sequence). The CDR3 covers 13 residues. V shed 1 base, J shed 6 bases, and the junction held 4 bases outside the gene matches. The CDR3 is CAWSGAGGSEQYF. In DNA form, the CDR3 reads TGTGCCTGGAGTGGAGCGGGAGGCTCCGAGCAGTACTTC.

This clonotype was picked up a small number of times. This chain uses TRBV7-9 with TRBJ2-7, with D perhaps matching TRBD1 (5 bases). Germline assignment: CDR1 SEHNR and CDR2 FQNEAQ (reference sequence). The CDR3 sequence is 12 residues long. V was trimmed by 3 bases and J by 6 bases, leaving 9 bases between them. The DNA of the CDR3 is TGTGCCAGCAGCTTCGCGCAGGGCGAGCAGTACTTC. Its protein product is CASSFAQGEQYF. Based on the CDR3 plus reference TRBV7-9 and TRBJ2-7, the full variable domain is DTGVSQNPRHKITKRGQNVTFRCDPISEHNRLYWYRQTLGQGPEFLTYFQNEAQLEKSRLLSDRFSAERPKGSFSTLEIQRTEQGDSAMYLCASSFAQGEQYFGPGTRLTVT.

This clonotype has a handful of counts. The rearrangement links TRBV4-2 to TRBJ2-7; 7 bases fit TRBD1. The CDR3 extends over 19 amino acids. Germline V gene lookup returns CDR1 LGHNA and CDR2 YNFKEQ. V lost 2 bases to trimming and J lost 0 bases; unmatched junction nucleotides: 16. CDR3 loop: CASSQLIPGQEAFSYEQYF. CDR3 DNA sequence: TGTGCCAGCAGCCAACTAATCCCAGGACAGGAAGCCTTCTCCTACGAGCAGTACTTC.

This clonotype was observed a single time. The CDR3 does not end in the conserved phenylalanine or tryptophan, so this is likely a read error. This sequence joins TRBV7-7 and TRBJ2-1; TRBD2 is a possible D gene (6 bases). From germline, CDR1 is SSHAT and CDR2 FNYEAQ (reference sequence). This CDR3 comprises 15 residues. V dropped 5 bases and J dropped 9 bases, with 20 bases sitting between them. The CDR3 region has the DNA TGTGCCAGCAGCCCGGGACCCAAGGGAGGAACTGAGCAGTTCATC. Translation gives CASSPGPKGGTEQFI.

V gene TRBV9 combines with J gene TRBJ2-3, with D perhaps TRBD1 (5 bases). The V gene's germline CDR1 is SGDLS and CDR2 YYNGEE. V lost 0 bases to trimming and J lost 6 bases, with 11 bases between them. CDR3 length equals 14 residues. CDR3 nucleotide sequence: TGTGCCAGCAGCGTAGAGGGGTCACGGGATACGCAGTATTTT. Its protein product is CASSVEGSRDTQYF.

This clonotype has ten or more counts. The chain carries TRBV20-1 and TRBJ2-2; D perhaps matches TRBD2 (5 bases). The CDR3 is made up of 13 amino acids. From germline, CDR1 is DFQATT and CDR2 SNEGSKA (reference sequence). The V end was cut by 4 bases, the J end by 5 bases, with 11 bases between. CDR3 sequence reads: CSANGRETGELFF. The CDR3 DNA reads TGCAGTGCTAATGGGAGAGAGACCGGGGAGCTGTTTTTT.

The chain recombines TRBV6-2 or TRBV6-3 with TRBJ2-4; no firm D call. CDR3 size: 14 residues. Germline CDR1 reads MNHEY; CDR2 reads SVGEGT. The V end was cut by 4 bases, the J end by 5 bases, with 12 bases between. The CDR3 protein is CASSWDTPQNIQYF. The DNA for the CDR3 is TGTGCCAGCAGTTGGGATACTCCTCAAAACATTCAGTACTTC.

This clonotype was counted many times. This chain links TRBV7-6 with TRBJ2-5; no reliable D call. From germline, CDR1 is SGHVS and CDR2 FNYEAQ. The CDR3 sequence is 14 residues long. Trimming shortened V by 1 base and J by 5 bases, and 11 bases separated the two germline ends. In DNA form, the CDR3 reads TGTGCCAGCAGCTTAGGACCCAGATGGGAGACCCAGTACTTC. This sequence encodes CASSLGPRWETQYF.

V is TRBV12-3 or TRBV12-4 and J is TRBJ2-7; 12 nucleotides agree with TRBD1. V was clipped by 6 bases and J by 3 bases; unmatched bases: 9. The CDR3 runs 16 residues. The CDR3 sequence: CASRGGTGGSNYEQYF. CDR3 nucleotides: TGTGCCAGCAGGGGGGGGACAGGGGGCTCAAACTACGAGCAGTACTTC.

This clonotype appeared many times. The chain joins TRBV7-2 to TRBJ2-7; either TRBD1 or TRBD2 may supply D (5 bases each). Germline assignment: CDR1 SGHTA and CDR2 FQGNSA. V was shortened by 4 bases and J by 3 bases, with 13 bases between the two germline ends. There are 14 residues in the CDR3. The CDR3 here is CASSSTGRRYEQYF. In DNA form, the CDR3 reads TGTGCCAGCAGCTCAACGGGACGCCGCTACGAGCAGTACTTC. The full variable domain, rest sourced from reference TRBV7-2 and TRBJ2-7, is GAGVSQSPSNKVTEKGKDVELRCDPISGHTALYWYRQSLGQGLEFLIYFQGNSAPDKSGLPSDRFSAERTGGSVSTLTIQRTQQEDSAVYLCASSSTGRRYEQYFGPGTRLTVT.